This T cell receptor (beta chain) was found in a study of blood T cells in healthy people across ages (dated by TCRdb to the mid-2010s). Background for the entire study: In model experiments, template switching captured about one uniquely barcoded TCR beta cDNA molecule for every two T cells. Donors were grouped into four age groups: young (average roughly 17 years), middle-aged (around 39), aged (around 60) and long-lived (approximately 82). The study analyzed two additional independent replicas of 1 million unique cDNA reads from the same blood draw for two donors, one aged 18 to 30 and one aged 80 or older. To avoid experimental bias, donors of different ages were randomly spread across the sequencing lanes. Using deep sequencing normalized with unique cDNA molecular identifiers, the study measured how TCR beta repertoire diversity changes with age. Study-level results and caveats: Conclusive comparison of naive and antigen-experienced compartments was prevented by the profiling of bulk unsorted PBMCs. A strong correlation was found between observed TCR beta diversity and the percentage of naive T cells measured by flow cytometry. Compared with the aged group, the long-lived group had more naive CD4+ T cells, fewer expanded clones and increased TCR diversity, a pattern suggesting age selection. Because donor CMV infection status was unknown, age-related changes in expanded clonotypes were potentially confounded. Total diversity estimates from one million sequenced T cells were considered lower bounds and underestimates. As age increased, observed TCR beta diversity per million T cells dropped in a roughly linear way, and a significant reduction was already evident by age 40.

Library generation was performed with 5' RACE. Reads for this sample came from an Illumina HiSeq 2500. A second PCR of about 7 to 12 cycles was run with a J-beta primer mix and a sample-barcoded 5' primer. A unique molecular identifier was introduced onto each TCR beta cDNA molecule by a template-switch 5' adaptor carrying 12 random nucleotides. Each sample yielded at least 2.5 million CDR3-containing paired-end reads. All of the RNA was converted into first-strand cDNA using the Mint cDNA synthesis kit, with a TRBC-specific oligonucleotide serving as the primer. Following uracil-DNA glycosylase treatment, a first 18-cycle PCR with universal primers M1SS and BC2_uni_R was performed on all cDNA. Regarding the original processing steps: For normalization, 1 million high-quality reads, each with a distinct molecular identifier, were randomly selected from each sample. Reads sharing molecular identifiers were discarded rather than binned into consensus sequences. MiTCR, with a Q25 quality threshold and the strictest error-elimination algorithm, was used for CDR3 identification, clonotype clustering and error correction. A nonparametric unseen species model using Euler transformation provided a lower-bound estimate of total TCR beta diversity. Clones were called with MiXCR by TCRdb after fastp trimmed the public reads at Q25, and only in-frame beta chains were retained. One record per CDR3 amino acid sequence lists the most common genes and DNA. Here the V and J calls rest on TCRdb's processing, not on the authors' analysis. The sample table contains approximately 940,000 distinct CDR3 sequences; only one count was recorded for about 48% of them. The ten largest clonotypes hold under 15% of the sample.

Donors were 39 systemically healthy Caucasian individuals from Russia aged roughly 6 to 90 years. Approximately 9 milliliters of peripheral blood were collected from each donor into EDTA-treated Vacutainer tubes. Ficoll-Paque density-gradient centrifugation was used to isolate PBMCs, with at least 7 million obtained per sample. Trizol reagent was used to extract total RNA from the PBMCs, yielding at least 6 micrograms per sample. For every donor, an aliquot of PBMCs went through flow cytometry to measure the percentages of naive CD45RAhigh/CD27high T cells. This clonotype was counted a few times. Its binding antigen is unknown. Qualities for individual bases were not recorded, and no much larger clone is one base off. V is shortened by 4 bases, J by 8 bases, and the region joining them spans 6 bases. Sequences SGHTA (CDR1) and FQGNSA (CDR2) are obtained from the germline V gene. The CDR3 starts with the cysteine, ends with the phenylalanine, and has 11 residues. Left in the record is the CDR3 DNA by itself, 33 bases read in frame from the first base.

The sequencing input was blood. The clonotype originates from a man aged 25-45 years in good health. The chain uses TRBV7-2 and TRBJ2-1; no D segment can be confidently identified. The bases are TGTGCCAGCAGCTCCCTTTATGAGCAGTTCTTC. This yields the protein CASSSLYEQFF.